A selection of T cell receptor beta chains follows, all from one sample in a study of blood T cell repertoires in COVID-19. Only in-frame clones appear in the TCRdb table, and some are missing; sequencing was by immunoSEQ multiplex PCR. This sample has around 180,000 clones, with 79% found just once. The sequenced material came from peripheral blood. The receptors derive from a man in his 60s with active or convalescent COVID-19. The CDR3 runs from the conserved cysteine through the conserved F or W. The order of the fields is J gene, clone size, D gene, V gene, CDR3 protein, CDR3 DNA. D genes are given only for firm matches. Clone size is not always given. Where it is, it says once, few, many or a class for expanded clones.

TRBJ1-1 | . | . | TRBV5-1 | CASSLVPEDTEAFF | TGCGCCAGCAGCTTGGTTCCGGAGGACACTGAAGCTTTCTTT
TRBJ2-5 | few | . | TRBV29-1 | CSAALKGSQYF | TGCAGCGCCGCGCTTAAGGGGTCCCAGTACTTC
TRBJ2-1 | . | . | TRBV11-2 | CASSPRGFLYNEQFF | TGTGCCAGCAGCCCCAGGGGATTTCTCTACAATGAGCAGTTCTTC
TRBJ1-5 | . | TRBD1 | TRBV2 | CASSSPGTGVGQPQHF | TGTGCCAGCAGTTCCCCCGGGACAGGGGTCGGACAGCCCCAGCATTTT
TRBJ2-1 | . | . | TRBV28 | CASSIQRGFYNEQFF | TGTGCCAGCAGTATACAACGAGGGTTCTACAATGAGCAGTTCTTC
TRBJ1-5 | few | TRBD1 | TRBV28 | CASSLNRGSFSQPQHF | TGTGCCAGCAGTTTAAACAGGGGTAGTTTCAGTCAGCCCCAGCATTTT
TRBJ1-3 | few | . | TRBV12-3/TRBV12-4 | CASSFRGNTIYF | TGTGCCAGCAGTTTCCGGGGAAACACCATATATTTT
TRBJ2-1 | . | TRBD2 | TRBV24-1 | CATSDQPGLGSNEQFF | TGTGCCACCAGTGATCAACCGGGACTAGGATCCAATGAGCAGTTCTTC
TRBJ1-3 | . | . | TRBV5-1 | CASSLEGVNTIYF | TGCGCCAGCAGCTTGGAGGGGGTAAACACCATATATTTT
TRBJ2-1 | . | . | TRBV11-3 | CASSLDGGRGGEQFF | TGTGCCAGCAGCTTAGACGGGGGCAGGGGAGGGGAGCAGTTCTTC
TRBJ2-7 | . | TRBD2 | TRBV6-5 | CASSSGLAGIYEQYF | TGTGCCAGCAGTTCGGGACTAGCGGGAATCTACGAGCAGTACTTC
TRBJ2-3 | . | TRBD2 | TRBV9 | CASSVTSGSGYTQYF | TGTGCCAGCAGCGTCACTAGCGGGAGTGGCTATACGCAGTATTTT
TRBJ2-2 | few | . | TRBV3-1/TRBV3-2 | CASSQGRDTGELFF | TGTGCCAGCAGCCAAGGGAGGGATACCGGGGAGCTGTTTTTT
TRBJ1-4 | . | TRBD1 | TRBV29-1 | CSVDGTGGVGEKLFF | TGCAGCGTTGACGGGACAGGGGGCGTGGGGGAAAAACTGTTTTTT
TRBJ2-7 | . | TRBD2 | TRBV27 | CASSFRSAKTGVGGYSYEQYF | TGTGCCAGCAGTTTTCGTTCTGCGAAGACCGGGGTCGGGGGGTACTCCTACGAGCAGTACTTC
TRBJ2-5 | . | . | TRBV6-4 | CASSVVGGETQYF | TGTGCCAGCAGTGTGGTCGGCGGAGAGACCCAGTACTTC
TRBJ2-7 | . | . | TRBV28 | CARTRGNTDICEQYF | TGTGCCAGGACAAGGGGGAATACTGATATCTGCGAGCAGTACTTC
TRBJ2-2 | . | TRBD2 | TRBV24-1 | CATSGLPPSGTNTGELFF | TGTGCCACCAGTGGGCTTCCCCCTAGCGGGACGAACACCGGGGAGCTGTTTTTT
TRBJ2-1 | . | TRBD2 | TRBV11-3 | CASSTRGTSGRNEQFF | TGTGCCAGCAGCACCAGGGGGACTAGCGGGAGAAATGAGCAGTTCTTC
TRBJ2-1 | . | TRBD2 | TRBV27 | CASSPRLAGVGNEQFF | TGTGCCAGCAGTCCGAGACTAGCGGGAGTAGGTAATGAGCAGTTCTTC
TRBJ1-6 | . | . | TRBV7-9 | CASSLGLADSPLHF | TGTGCCAGCAGCTTAGGTTTGGCGGATTCACCCCTCCACTTT
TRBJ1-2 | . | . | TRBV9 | CASSVVGGDFGYTF | TGTGCCAGCAGCGTAGTGGGGGGGGACTTTGGCTACACCTTC
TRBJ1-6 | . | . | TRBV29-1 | CSVLTGRGSPLHF | TGCAGCGTACTAACAGGGAGAGGGTCACCCCTCCACTTT
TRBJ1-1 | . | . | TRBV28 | CASSLGNRAEAFF | TGTGCCAGCAGCCTGGGAAACAGGGCTGAAGCTTTCTTT
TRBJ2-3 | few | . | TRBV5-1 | CASSFSQGYTDTQYF | TGCGCCAGCAGCTTCAGCCAGGGGTACACAGATACGCAGTATTTT
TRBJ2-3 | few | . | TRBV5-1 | CASSPPLRGSADTQYF | TGCGCCAGCAGCCCGCCCCTCAGGGGATCTGCAGATACGCAGTATTTT
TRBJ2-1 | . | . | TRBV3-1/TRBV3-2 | CASSQAGARNEQFF | TGTGCCAGCAGCCAAGCGGGAGCGCGAAATGAGCAGTTCTTC
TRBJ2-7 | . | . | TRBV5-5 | CASSLEWTIDEQYF | TGTGCCAGCAGCTTGGAATGGACAATCGACGAGCAGTACTTC
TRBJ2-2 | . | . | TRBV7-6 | CASSNSATGELFF | TGTGCCAGCAGCAATAGCGCTACCGGGGAGCTGTTTTTT
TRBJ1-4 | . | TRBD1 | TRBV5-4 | CASSLQGVNEKLFF | TGTGCCAGCAGCTTACAGGGGGTGAATGAAAAACTGTTTTTT
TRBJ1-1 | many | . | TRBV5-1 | CASSLADRSEAFF | TGCGCCAGCAGCTTGGCCGACAGGAGTGAAGCTTTCTTT
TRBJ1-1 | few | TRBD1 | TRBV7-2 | CASSLRSDRGFNTEAFF | TGTGCCAGCAGCTTAAGGTCGGACAGGGGGTTCAACACTGAAGCTTTCTTT
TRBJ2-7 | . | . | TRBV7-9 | CASSFLEGKGSYEQYF | TGTGCCAGCAGCTTCCTTGAGGGCAAAGGATCCTACGAGCAGTACTTC